This T cell receptor beta chain stems from a study of monozygotic twins with inflammatory bowel disease. Study observations and caveats: Twin pairs that were concordant did not differ from discordant pairs in repertoire similarity, possibly from limited power. Lower TCRbeta diversity (inverse Simpson) was seen in IBD patients than in healthy co-twins.

Germline V CDR1 and CDR2: MDHEN, SYDVKM. This CDR3 contains 14 residues. Each donor supplied around 2.5 ml of blood. Remarks on this clonotype: The antigen is not known.

The UMIs carried a 6-nucleotide sample barcode, and they were added by template switching. Following a re-call of the 5' RACE reads, TCRdb has one entry per CDR3 protein and lacks DNA. The listing records about 170,000 distinct CDR3 sequences. V gene TRBV28 combines with J gene TRBJ2-7. The sequencing input was blood. The TCR sequence derives from a human donor with ulcerative colitis or Crohn's disease, or a healthy co-twin of an affected twin (not recorded which). The CDR3 protein is CASSLLAATYEQYF.